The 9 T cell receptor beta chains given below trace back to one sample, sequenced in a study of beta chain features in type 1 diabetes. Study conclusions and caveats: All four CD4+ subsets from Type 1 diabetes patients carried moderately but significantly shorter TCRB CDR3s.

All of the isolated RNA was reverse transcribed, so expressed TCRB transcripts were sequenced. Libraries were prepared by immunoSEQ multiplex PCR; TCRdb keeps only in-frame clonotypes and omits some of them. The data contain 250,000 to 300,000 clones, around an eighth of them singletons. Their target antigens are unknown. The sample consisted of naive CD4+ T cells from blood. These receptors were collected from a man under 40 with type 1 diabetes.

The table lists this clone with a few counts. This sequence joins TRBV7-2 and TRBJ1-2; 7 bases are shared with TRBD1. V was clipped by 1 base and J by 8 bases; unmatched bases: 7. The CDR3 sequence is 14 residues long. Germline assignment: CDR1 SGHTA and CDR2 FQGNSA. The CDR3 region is CASSLGQGVKGYTF. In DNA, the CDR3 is TGTGCCAGCAGCTTAGGGCAGGGGGTTAAGGGCTACACCTTC. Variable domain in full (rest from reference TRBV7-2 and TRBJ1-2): GAGVSQSPSNKVTEKGKDVELRCDPISGHTALYWYRQSLGQGLEFLIYFQGNSAPDKSGLPSDRFSAERTGGSVSTLTIQRTQQEDSAVYLCASSLGQGVKGYTFGSGTRLTVV.

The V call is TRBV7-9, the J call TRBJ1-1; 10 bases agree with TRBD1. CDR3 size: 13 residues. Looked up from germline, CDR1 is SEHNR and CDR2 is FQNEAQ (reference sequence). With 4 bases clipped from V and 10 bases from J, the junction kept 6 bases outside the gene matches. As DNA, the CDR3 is TGTGCCAGCAGCTCTGACAGGGGGCATGGAGCTTTCTTT. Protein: CASSSDRGHGAFF.

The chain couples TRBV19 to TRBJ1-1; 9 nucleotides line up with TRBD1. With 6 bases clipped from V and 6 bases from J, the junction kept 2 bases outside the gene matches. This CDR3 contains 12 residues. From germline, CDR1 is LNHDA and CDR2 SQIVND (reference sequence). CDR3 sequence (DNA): TGTGCCAGTAGAGGACAGGGGCCTGAAGCTTTCTTT. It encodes CASRGQGPEAFF.

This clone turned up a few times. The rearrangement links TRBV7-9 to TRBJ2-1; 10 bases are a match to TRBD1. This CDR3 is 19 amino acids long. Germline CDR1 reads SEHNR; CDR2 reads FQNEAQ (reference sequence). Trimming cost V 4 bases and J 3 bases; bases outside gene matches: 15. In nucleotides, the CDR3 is TGTGCCAGCAGCTCACCCAGGGGCCCGGGACAGGGGATCTACAATGAGCAGTTCTTC. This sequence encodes CASSSPRGPGQGIYNEQFF. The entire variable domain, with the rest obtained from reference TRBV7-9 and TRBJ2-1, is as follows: DTGVSQNPRHKITKRGQNVTFRCDPISEHNRLYWYRQTLGQGPEFLTYFQNEAQLEKSRLLSDRFSAERPKGSFSTLEIQRTEQGDSAMYLCASSSPRGPGQGIYNEQFFGPGTRLTVL.

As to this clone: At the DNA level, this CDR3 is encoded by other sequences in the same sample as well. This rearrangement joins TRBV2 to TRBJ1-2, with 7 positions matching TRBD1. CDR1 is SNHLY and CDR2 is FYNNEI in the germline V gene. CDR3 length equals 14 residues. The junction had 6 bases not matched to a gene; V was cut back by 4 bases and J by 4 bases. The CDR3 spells CASSAQGTVYGYTF. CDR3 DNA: TGTGCCAGCAGTGCACAGGGGACGGTCTATGGCTACACCTTC.

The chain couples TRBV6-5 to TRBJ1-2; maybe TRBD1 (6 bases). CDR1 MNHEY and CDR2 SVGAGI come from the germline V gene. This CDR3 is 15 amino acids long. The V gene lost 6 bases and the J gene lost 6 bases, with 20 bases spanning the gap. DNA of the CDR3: TGTGCCAGCAGCCGACGGCAGGGGTTCAGGGATGGCTACACCTTC. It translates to CASSRRQGFRDGYTF.

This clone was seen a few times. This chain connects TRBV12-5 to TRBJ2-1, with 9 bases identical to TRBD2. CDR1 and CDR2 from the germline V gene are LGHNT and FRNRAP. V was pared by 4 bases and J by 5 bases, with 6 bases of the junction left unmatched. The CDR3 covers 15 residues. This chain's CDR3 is CASGSGLAFDNEQFF. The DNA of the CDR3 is TGTGCTAGTGGTTCGGGACTAGCCTTTGACAATGAGCAGTTCTTC. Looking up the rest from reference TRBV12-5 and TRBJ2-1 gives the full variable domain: DARVTQTPRHKVTEMGQEVTMRCQPILGHNTVFWYRQTMMQGLELLAYFRNRAPLDDSGMPKDRFSAEMPDATLATLKIQPSEPRDSAVYFCASGSGLAFDNEQFFGPGTRLTVL.

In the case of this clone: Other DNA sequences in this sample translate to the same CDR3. In nucleotides, the CDR3 is TGCGCCAGCAGCCAAGGGTCAGGTACAGATACGCAGTATTTT. It specifies CASSQGSGTDTQYF. This sequence joins TRBV4-3 and TRBJ2-3; D gene uncertain. This CDR3 spans 14 amino acids. The germline CDR1 and CDR2 sequences are LGHNA and YSLEER. The V and J ends lost 1 base and 3 bases respectively, with 8 bases between them.

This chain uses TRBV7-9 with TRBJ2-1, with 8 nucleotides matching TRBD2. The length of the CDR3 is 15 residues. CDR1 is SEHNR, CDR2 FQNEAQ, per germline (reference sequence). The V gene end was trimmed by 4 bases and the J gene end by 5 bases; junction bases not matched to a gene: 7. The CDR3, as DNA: TGTGCCAGCAGCTCCACTAGCGGAGGGGACAATGAGCAGTTCTTC. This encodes CASSSTSGGDNEQFF. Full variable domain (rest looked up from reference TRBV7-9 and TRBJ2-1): DTGVSQNPRHKITKRGQNVTFRCDPISEHNRLYWYRQTLGQGPEFLTYFQNEAQLEKSRLLSDRFSAERPKGSFSTLEIQRTEQGDSAMYLCASSSTSGGDNEQFFGPGTRLTVL.